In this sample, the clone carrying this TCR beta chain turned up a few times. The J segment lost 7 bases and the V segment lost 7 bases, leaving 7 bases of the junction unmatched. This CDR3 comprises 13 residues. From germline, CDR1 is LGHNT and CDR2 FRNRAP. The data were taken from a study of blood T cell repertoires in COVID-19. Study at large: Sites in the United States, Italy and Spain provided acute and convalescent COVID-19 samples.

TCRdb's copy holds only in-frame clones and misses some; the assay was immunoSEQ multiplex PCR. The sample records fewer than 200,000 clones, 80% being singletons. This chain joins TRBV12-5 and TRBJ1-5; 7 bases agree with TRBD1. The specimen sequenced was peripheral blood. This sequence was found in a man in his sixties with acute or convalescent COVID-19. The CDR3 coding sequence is TGTGCTAGTGCCCCGGACAGGCGACAGCCCCAGCATTTT. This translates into CASAPDRRQPQHF. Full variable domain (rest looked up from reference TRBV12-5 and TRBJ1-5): DARVTQTPRHKVTEMGQEVTMRCQPILGHNTVFWYRQTMMQGLELLAYFRNRAPLDDSGMPKDRFSAEMPDATLATLKIQPSEPRDSAVYFCASAPDRRQPQHFGDGTRLSIL.